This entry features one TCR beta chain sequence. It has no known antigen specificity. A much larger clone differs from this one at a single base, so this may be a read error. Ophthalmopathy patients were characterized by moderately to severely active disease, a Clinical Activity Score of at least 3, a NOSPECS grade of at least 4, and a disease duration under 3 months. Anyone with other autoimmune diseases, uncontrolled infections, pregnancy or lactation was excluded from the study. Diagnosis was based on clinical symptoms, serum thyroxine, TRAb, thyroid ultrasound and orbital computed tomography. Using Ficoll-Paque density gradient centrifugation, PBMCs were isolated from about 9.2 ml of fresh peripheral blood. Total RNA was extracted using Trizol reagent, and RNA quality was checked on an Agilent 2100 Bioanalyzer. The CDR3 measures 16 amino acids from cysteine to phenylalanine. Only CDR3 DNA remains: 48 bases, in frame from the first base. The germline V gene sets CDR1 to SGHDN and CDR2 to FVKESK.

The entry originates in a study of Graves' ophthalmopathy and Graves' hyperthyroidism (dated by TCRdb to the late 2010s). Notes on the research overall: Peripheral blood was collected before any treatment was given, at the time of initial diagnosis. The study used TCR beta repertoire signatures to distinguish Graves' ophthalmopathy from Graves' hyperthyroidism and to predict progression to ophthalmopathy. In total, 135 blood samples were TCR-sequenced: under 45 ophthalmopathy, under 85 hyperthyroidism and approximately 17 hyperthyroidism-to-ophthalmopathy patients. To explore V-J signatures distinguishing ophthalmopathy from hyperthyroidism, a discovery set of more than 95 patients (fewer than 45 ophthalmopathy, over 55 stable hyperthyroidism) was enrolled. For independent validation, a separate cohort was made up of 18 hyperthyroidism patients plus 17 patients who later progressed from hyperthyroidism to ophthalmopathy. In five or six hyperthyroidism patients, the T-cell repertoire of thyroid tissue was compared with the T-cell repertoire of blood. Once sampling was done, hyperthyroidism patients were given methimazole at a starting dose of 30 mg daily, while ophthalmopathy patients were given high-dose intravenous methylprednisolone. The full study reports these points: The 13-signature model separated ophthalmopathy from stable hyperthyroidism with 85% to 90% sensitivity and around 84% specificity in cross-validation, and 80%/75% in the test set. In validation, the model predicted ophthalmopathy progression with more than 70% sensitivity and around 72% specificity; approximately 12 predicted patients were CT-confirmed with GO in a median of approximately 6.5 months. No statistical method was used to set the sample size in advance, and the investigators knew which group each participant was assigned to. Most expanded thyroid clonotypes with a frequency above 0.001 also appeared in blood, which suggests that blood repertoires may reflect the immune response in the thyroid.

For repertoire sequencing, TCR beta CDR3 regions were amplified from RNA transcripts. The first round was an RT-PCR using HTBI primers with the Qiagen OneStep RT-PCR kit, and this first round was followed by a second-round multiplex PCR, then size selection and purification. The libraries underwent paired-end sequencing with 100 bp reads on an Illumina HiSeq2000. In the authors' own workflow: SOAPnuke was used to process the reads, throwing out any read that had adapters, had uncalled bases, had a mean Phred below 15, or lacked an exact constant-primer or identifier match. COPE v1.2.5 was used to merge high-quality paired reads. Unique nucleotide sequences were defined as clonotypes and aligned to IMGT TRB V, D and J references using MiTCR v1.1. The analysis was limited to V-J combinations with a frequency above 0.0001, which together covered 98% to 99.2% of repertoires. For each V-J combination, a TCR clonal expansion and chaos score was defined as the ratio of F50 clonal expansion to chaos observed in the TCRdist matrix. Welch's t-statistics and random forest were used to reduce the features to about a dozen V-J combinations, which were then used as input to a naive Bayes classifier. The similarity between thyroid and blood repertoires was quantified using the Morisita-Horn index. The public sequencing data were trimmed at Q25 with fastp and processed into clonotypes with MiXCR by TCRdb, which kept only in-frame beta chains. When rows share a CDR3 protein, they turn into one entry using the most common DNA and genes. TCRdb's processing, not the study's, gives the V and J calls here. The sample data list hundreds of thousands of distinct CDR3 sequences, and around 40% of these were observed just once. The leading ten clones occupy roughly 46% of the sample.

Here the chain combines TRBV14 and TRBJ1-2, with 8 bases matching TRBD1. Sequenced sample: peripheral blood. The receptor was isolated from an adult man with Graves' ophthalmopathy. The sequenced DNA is TGTGCCAGCAACCAATTTAGGGCCGGACAGGGCGGAGGCTACACCTTC. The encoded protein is CASNQFRAGQGGGYTF.